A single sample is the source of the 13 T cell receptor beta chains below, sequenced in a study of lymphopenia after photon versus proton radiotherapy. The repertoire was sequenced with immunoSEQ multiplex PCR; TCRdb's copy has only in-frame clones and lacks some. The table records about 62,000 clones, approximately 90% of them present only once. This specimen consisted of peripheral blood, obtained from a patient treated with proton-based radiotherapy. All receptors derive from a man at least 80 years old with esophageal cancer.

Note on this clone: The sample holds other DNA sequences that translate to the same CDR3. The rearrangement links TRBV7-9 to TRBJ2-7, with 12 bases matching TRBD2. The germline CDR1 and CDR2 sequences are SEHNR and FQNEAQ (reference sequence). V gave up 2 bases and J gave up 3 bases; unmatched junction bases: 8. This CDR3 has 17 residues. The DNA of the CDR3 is TGTGCCAGCAGCTTACCAGCTAGCGGGAGGGCCGGCTACGAGCAGTACTTC. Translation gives CASSLPASGRAGYEQYF.

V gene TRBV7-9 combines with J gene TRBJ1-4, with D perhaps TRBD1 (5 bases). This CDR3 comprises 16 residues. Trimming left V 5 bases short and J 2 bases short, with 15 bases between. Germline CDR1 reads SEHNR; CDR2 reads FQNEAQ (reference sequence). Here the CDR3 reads CASSQLPGRTNEKLFF. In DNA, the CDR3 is TGTGCCAGCAGCCAATTACCGGGACGCACTAATGAAAAACTGTTTTTT. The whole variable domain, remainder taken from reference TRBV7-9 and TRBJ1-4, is DTGVSQNPRHKITKRGQNVTFRCDPISEHNRLYWYRQTLGQGPEFLTYFQNEAQLEKSRLLSDRFSAERPKGSFSTLEIQRTEQGDSAMYLCASSQLPGRTNEKLFFGSGTQLSVL.

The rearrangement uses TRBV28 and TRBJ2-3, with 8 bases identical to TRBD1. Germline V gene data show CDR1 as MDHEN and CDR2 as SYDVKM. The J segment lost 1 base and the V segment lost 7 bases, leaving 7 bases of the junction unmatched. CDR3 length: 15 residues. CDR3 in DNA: TGTGCCAGCATTAAGGACAGGGTCCGCACAGATACGCAGTATTTT. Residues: CASIKDRVRTDTQYF.

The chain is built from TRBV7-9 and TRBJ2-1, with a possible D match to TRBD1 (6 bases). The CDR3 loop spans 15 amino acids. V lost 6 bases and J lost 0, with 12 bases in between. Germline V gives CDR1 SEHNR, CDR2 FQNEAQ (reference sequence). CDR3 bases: TGTGCCAGCAGTTGGGGGCCTTTCTCCTACAATGAGCAGTTCTTC. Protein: CASSWGPFSYNEQFF.

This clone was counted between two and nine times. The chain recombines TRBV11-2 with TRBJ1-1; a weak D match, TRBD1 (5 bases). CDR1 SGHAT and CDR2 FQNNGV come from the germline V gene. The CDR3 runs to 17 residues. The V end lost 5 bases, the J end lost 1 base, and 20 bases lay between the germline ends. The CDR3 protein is CASSLSPRGGRNTEAFF. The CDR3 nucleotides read TGTGCCAGCAGCCTATCCCCAAGGGGCGGGAGGAACACTGAAGCTTTCTTT.

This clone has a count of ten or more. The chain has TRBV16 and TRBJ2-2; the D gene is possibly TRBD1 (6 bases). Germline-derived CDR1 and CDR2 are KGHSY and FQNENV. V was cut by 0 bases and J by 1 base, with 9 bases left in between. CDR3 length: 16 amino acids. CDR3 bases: TGTGCCAGCAGCCAATCGTTACAGGGGAACACCGGGGAGCTGTTTTTT. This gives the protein CASSQSLQGNTGELFF. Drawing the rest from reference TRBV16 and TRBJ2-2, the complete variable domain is GEEVAQTPKHLVRGEGQKAKLYCAPIKGHSYVFWYQQVLKNEFKFLISFQNENVFDETGMPKERFSAKCLPNSPCSLEIQATKLEDSAVYFCASSQSLQGNTGELFFGEGSRLTVL.

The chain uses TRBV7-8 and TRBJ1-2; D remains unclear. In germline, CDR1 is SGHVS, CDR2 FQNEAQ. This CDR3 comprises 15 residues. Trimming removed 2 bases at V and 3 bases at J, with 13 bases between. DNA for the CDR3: TGTGCCAGCAGCTTAACCCGATTGTACCACTATGGCTACACCTTC. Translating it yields CASSLTRLYHYGYTF.

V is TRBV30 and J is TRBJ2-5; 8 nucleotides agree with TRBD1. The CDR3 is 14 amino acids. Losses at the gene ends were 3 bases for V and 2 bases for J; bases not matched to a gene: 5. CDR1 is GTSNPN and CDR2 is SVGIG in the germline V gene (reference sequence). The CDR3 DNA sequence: TGTGCCTGGAGCGAGGGGACAGGACAAGAGACCCAGTACTTC. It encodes CAWSEGTGQETQYF. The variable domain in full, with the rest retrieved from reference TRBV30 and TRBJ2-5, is SQTIHQWPATLVQPVGSPLSLECTVEGTSNPNLYWYRQAAGRGLQLLFYSVGIGQISSEVPQNLSASRPQDRQFILSSKKLLLSDSGFYLCAWSEGTGQETQYFGPGTRLLVL.

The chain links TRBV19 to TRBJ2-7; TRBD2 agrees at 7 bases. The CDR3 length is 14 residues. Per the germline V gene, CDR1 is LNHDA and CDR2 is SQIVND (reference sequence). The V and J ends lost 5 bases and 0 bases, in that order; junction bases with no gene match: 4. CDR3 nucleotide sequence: TGTGCCAGTAGTTTCCAGCGGGACTCCTACGAGCAGTACTTC. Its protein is CASSFQRDSYEQYF.

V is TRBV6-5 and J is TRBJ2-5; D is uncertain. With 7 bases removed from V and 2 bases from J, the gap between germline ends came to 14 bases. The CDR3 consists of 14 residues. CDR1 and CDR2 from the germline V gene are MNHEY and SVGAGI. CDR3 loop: CASTSQEGQETQYF. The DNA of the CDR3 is TGTGCCAGCACCTCTCAGGAAGGACAAGAGACCCAGTACTTC.

The CDR3 is CASSNDRGLETQYF. The CDR3, as DNA: TGTGCCAGCAGCAACGACAGGGGGCTAGAGACCCAGTACTTC. The gene calls are TRBV7-7 and TRBJ2-5, with 10 bases that match TRBD1. This CDR3 comprises 14 residues. Germline V lookup: CDR1 SSHAT, CDR2 FNYEAQ (reference sequence). The junction had 4 bases not matched to a gene; V was cut back by 5 bases and J by 4 bases.

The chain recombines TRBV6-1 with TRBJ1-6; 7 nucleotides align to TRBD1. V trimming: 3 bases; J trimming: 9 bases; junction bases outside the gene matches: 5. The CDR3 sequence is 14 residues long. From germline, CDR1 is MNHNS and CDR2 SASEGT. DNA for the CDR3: TGTGCCAGCAGTGAGGGGTCAGGGGGTTCACCCCTCCACTTT. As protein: CASSEGSGGSPLHF.

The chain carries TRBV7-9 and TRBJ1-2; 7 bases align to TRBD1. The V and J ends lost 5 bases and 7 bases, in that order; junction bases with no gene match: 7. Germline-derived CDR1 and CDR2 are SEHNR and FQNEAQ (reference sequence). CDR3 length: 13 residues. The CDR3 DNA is TGTGCCAGCAGCCAAACAGGGGTGGTTGGCTACACCTTC. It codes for CASSQTGVVGYTF.